This T cell receptor beta chain comes out of a study of blood T cell repertoires in COVID-19. Sequenced by immunoSEQ multiplex PCR; TCRdb stores in-frame clones only, minus some. In the table there are about 170,000 clones, roughly 88% of which are singletons. This clone was observed a few times. The CDR3 spans 15 residues. CDR1 GTSNPN and CDR2 SVGIG come from the germline V gene (reference sequence). Trimming removed 4 bases from V and 1 base from J, with 16 bases in between. This chain links TRBV30 with TRBJ1-1, with a tentative D call TRBD1 (6 bases). The sample consisted of peripheral blood. The sequence came from a man in his fifties or sixties who had recovered from COVID-19. CDR3 sequence (DNA): TGTGCCTGGACCAAATCGGCACAGGGGAACACTGAAGCTTTCTTT. Translated, it gives CAWTKSAQGNTEAFF.